Reported below is one T cell receptor beta chain. Its cognate antigen is unknown. The sample comes from a study of shared clonotypes between healthy human individuals. Naive CD8 cells were CD45RO-negative, positively selected for CCR7, excluding terminally differentiated effector memory CD45RA+ cells. An assay was performed, and its level was deep. Original processing notes: Junction-only immunoSEQ sequences carried no quality scores, so filtering differed. Only in-frame clones appear in the TCRdb table, and some are missing; sequencing was by immunoSEQ multiplex PCR. That table furnishes V, J and clone size, whereas the DNA furnished D and trimming. The table records about 2.1 million clones, about 93% of them present only once. Study observations and caveats: For naive CD4 cells, approximately 4.8% of clonotypes were shared across a few donors.

The material sequenced was naive CD8+ T cells from PBMCs. The clonotype was recovered from a man between 18 and 35 years old in good health. Some clones in this sample may be carry-over from other donors' samples.

The CDR3 region is CASGVQNTEAFF. CDR3 in DNA: TGTGCCAGCGGAGTCCAGAACACTGAAGCTTTCTTT. J is TRBJ1-1 and V is TRBV7-9, with unresolved D. Between the trimmed V and J ends, which lost 8 bases and 1 base, there was a span of 8 bases. The CDR3 has 12 amino acids. Germline assignment: CDR1 SEHNR and CDR2 FQNEAQ (reference sequence).